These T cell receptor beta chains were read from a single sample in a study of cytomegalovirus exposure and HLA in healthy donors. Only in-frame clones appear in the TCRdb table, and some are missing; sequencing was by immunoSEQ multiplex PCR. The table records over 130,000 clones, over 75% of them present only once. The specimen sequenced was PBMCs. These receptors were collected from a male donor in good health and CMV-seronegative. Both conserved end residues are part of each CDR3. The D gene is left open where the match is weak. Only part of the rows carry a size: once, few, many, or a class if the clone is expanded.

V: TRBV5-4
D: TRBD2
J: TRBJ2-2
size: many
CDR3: CASSRTSGRAPGELFF
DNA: TGTGCCAGCAGCCGTACTAGCGGGAGGGCCCCCGGGGAGCTGTTTTTT

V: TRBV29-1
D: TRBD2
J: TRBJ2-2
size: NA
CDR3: CSAFLSGRPGELFF
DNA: TGCAGCGCGTTCTTAAGCGGGAGGCCCGGGGAGCTGTTTTTT

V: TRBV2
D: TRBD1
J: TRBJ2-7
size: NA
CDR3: CASRGTGSYEQYF
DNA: TGTGCCAGCAGGGGGACAGGGAGCTACGAGCAGTACTTC

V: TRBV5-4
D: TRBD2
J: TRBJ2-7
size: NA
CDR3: CASSPGGALRGGEQYF
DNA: TGTGCCAGCAGTCCGGGGGGGGCCCTTAGGGGGGGCGAGCAGTACTTC

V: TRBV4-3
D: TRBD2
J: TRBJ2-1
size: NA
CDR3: CASSVWGGTTYNEQFF
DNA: TGCGCCAGCAGCGTCTGGGGGGGGACCACCTACAATGAGCAGTTCTTC

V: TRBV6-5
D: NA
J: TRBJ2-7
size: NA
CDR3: CASSYLGGGAEQYF
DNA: TGTGCCAGCAGTTATCTTGGAGGGGGCGCCGAGCAGTACTTC

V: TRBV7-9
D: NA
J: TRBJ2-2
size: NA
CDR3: CASSPVFGSRTGELFF
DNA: TGTGCCAGCAGCCCCGTGTTCGGGTCAAGAACCGGGGAGCTGTTTTTT

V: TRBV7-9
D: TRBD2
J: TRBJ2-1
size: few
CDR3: CASSSGLAVSEQFF
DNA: TGTGCCAGCAGCTCTGGACTAGCGGTATCAGAGCAGTTCTTC

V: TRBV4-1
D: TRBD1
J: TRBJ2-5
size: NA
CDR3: CASSSDRAYETQYF
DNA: TGCGCCAGCAGCTCCGACAGGGCTTACGAGACCCAGTACTTC

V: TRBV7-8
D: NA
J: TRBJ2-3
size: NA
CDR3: CASSTYREPAVRQYF
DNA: TGTGCCAGCAGCACCTACAGGGAACCCGCCGTCAGGCAGTATTTT

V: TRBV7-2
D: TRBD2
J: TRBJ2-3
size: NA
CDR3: CASSLGSGSADTQYF
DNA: TGTGCCAGCAGCTTAGGTAGCGGGAGTGCAGATACGCAGTATTTT